This TCR beta chain was profiled in a study of beta chain features in type 1 diabetes. Expressed TCRB transcripts got sequenced, as all isolated RNA was reverse transcribed. The table came from immunoSEQ multiplex PCR; TCRdb's copy has only in-frame clones and leaves some out. The sample records 350,000 to 450,000 clones, about 15% being singletons. This clone appeared a few times. In germline, CDR1 is GTSNPN, CDR2 SVGIG (reference sequence). This CDR3 region has 16 residues. V was trimmed by 2 bases and J by 6 bases, leaving 19 bases between them. V gene TRBV30 combines with J gene TRBJ2-2, with D possibly matching TRBD2 (5 bases). The sample consisted of naive CD4+ T cells from blood. The receptor's source is a young woman in good health. Here the CDR3 reads CAWSSSSRRISGELFF. As DNA, the CDR3 is TGTGCCTGGAGTTCATCTAGCCGGAGAATATCCGGGGAGCTGTTTTTT.